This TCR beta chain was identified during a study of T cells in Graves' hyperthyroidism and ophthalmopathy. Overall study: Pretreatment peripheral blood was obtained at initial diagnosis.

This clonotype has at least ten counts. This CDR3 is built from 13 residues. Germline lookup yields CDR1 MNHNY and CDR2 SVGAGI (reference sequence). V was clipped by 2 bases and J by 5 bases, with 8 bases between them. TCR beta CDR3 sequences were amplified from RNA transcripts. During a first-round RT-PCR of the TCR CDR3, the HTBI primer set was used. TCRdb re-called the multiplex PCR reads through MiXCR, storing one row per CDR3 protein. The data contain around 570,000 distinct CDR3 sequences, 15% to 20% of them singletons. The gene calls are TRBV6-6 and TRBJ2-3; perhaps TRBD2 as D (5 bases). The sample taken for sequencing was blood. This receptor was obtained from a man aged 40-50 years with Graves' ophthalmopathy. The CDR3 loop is CASSYLGIDTQYF. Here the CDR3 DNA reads TGTGCCAGCAGTTACCTCGGGATAGATACGCAGTATTTT.